This T cell receptor beta chain was sequenced during a study of post-analysis software for immune sequencing data. Points from the study as a whole: Patients showed TRBV5-6, TRBV5-1 and TRBV20-1 among several TRBV segments more frequent than in controls. Compared against controls, patients with multiple sclerosis displayed significantly lower normalized Chao1 diversity.

Note on this clonotype: Its antigen is unknown.

Trimming stripped 0 bases from V and 1 base from J, with 6 bases between. CDR1 ENHRY and CDR2 SYGVKD come from the germline V gene. The CDR3 extends over 14 amino acids. Unique molecular identifiers were built into the TCR beta cDNA libraries. Once roughly 1 to 11 million T cells were used, roughly 490,000 cDNA molecules resulted. TCRdb itself ran the PCR reads through MiXCR, one entry per CDR3 protein. The profile shows hundreds of thousands of distinct CDR3 sequences, roughly 29% of them singletons. This chain uses TRBV10-3 with TRBJ1-2; D gene uncertain. The source material was blood. The receptor's source is a girl aged 5 to 17 with multiple sclerosis. This CDR3 is CAISESGGNYGYTF. The CDR3 DNA sequence: TGTGCCATCAGTGAGTCTGGCGGTAACTATGGCTACACCTTC.